Each of the 28 T cell receptor beta chains below was sequenced from the same sample in a study of shared clonotypes between healthy human individuals. This table comes from immunoSEQ multiplex PCR, and its TCRdb copy is limited to in-frame clones, with some not included. The sample has 400,000 to 500,000 clones, around 78% seen once. Source material: PBMCs. These receptors all come from a woman aged 40 to 49 in good health. Some clones in this sample may be carry-over from other donors' samples.

The genes are TRBV5-3 and TRBJ2-1; no clear D. TRBV5-3 is an ORF, with its function uncertain. Deletions cut 8 bases from V and 6 bases from J, with 6 bases between. This CDR3 region has 10 residues. Written as DNA, the CDR3 is TGTGCCAGCACGTTCAATGAGCAGTTCTTC. Its translation: CASTFNEQFF.

The chain combines TRBV6-5 with TRBJ2-1; 12 nucleotides line up with TRBD2. J lost 4 bases, V lost 6 bases, and 4 bases had no gene match. This CDR3 is 15 amino acids long. CDR1 is MNHEY, CDR2 SVGAGI, per germline. The CDR3 reads CASRYGLAGYNEQFF. The CDR3 nucleotides are TGTGCCAGCAGATATGGACTAGCGGGATACAATGAGCAGTTCTTC.

CDR3 sequence: CASSRGTSGSIYEQYF. In DNA form, the CDR3 reads TGTGCCAGCAGCAGAGGGACTAGCGGGAGTATCTACGAGCAGTACTTC. V usage is TRBV5-6 and J usage is TRBJ2-7; 14 bases map to TRBD2. J lost 3 bases, V lost 4 bases, and 6 bases had no gene match. There are 16 residues in the CDR3. Germline assignment: CDR1 SGHDT and CDR2 YYEEEE. Filled out from reference TRBV5-6 and TRBJ2-7, the complete variable domain reads DAGVTQSPTHLIKTRGQQVTLRCSPKSGHDTVSWYQQALGQGPQFIFQYYEEEERQRGNFPDRFSGHQFPNYSSELNVNALLLGDSALYLCASSRGTSGSIYEQYFGPGTRLTVT.

The chain links TRBV6-1 to TRBJ2-4; 7 bases match TRBD2. The J segment lost 5 bases and the V segment lost 6 bases, leaving 4 bases of the junction unmatched. The CDR3 is 13 residues long. The V gene's germline CDR1 is MNHNS and CDR2 SASEGT. CDR3 DNA: TGTGCCAGCAGCCTGGGAGGGGAAAACATTCAGTACTTC. It codes for CASSLGGENIQYF.

The chain is built from TRBV15 and TRBJ2-7, with a tentative D call TRBD1 (6 bases). Germline V gene data show CDR1 as LNHNV and CDR2 as YYDKDF (reference sequence). This CDR3 has 16 amino acids. V was trimmed by 1 base and J by 0 bases, leaving 13 bases between them. DNA for the CDR3: TGTGCCACCAGCAGAGCCTCAGGGGCGCTCTCCTACGAGCAGTACTTC. This gives the protein CATSRASGALSYEQYF. The variable domain in full, with the rest retrieved from reference TRBV15 and TRBJ2-7, is DAMVIQNPRYQVTQFGKPVTLSCSQTLNHNVMYWYQQKSSQAPKLLFHYYDKDFNNEADTPDNFQSRRPNTSFCFLDIRSPGLGDTAMYLCATSRASGALSYEQYFGPGTRLTVT.

The chain has TRBV7-9 and TRBJ1-4; 7 bases agree with TRBD1. CDR3 length: 13 amino acids. V gave up 3 bases and J gave up 11 bases; unmatched junction bases: 6. The V gene's germline CDR1 is SEHNR and CDR2 FQNEAQ (reference sequence). The CDR3 nucleotides are TGTGCCAGCAGCTTGTCCGGGACAGACAAACTGTTTTTT. As protein: CASSLSGTDKLFF.

This clone was observed at least ten times. This same CDR3 is encoded by further DNA sequences in the sample. The chain is built from TRBV29-1 and TRBJ2-1, with D uncertain. The V gene's germline CDR1 is SQVTM and CDR2 ANQGSEA. The length of the CDR3 is 10 residues. V lost 6 bases and J lost 5, with 5 bases in between. CDR3 sequence: CSVAHNEQFF. CDR3 nucleotide sequence: TGCAGCGTCGCCCACAATGAGCAGTTCTTC.

This clone was recorded at least ten times. The chain employs TRBV5-4 and TRBJ2-5; TRBD1 agrees at 7 bases. The J segment lost 1 base and the V segment lost 4 bases, leaving 1 base of the junction unmatched. This CDR3 has 13 amino acids. Germline lookup yields CDR1 SGHNT and CDR2 YYREEE (reference sequence). The CDR3 coding sequence is TGTGCCAGCAGCGACAGGGTCCAAGAGACCCAGTACTTC. This gives the protein CASSDRVQETQYF.

This chain uses TRBV14 with TRBJ2-5, with D possibly TRBD1 on 5 matching bases. The V gene's germline CDR1 is SGHDN and CDR2 FVKESK. The CDR3 runs to 15 residues. V lost 5 bases and J lost 3, with 16 bases in between. CDR3 coding DNA: TGTGCCAGCAGCTCTTTTGCACAGGCCGAAGAGACCCAGTACTTC. Amino acids: CASSSFAQAEETQYF.

This rearrangement joins TRBV28 to TRBJ2-1; 8 nucleotides match TRBD2. The CDR3 is 14 residues long. CDR1 MDHEN and CDR2 SYDVKM come from the germline V gene. The J segment lost 4 bases and the V segment lost 1 base, leaving 0 bases of the junction unmatched. CDR3 residues: CASSLLAGYNEQFF. In DNA form, the CDR3 reads TGTGCCAGCAGTTTATTAGCGGGGTACAATGAGCAGTTCTTC. Based on the CDR3 plus reference TRBV28 and TRBJ2-1, the full variable domain is DVKVTQSSRYLVKRTGEKVFLECVQDMDHENMFWYRQDPGLGLRLIYFSYDVKMKEKGDIPEGYSVSREKKERFSLILESASTNQTSMYLCASSLLAGYNEQFFGPGTRLTVL.

The chain employs TRBV5-6 and TRBJ2-1, with 8 bases matching TRBD1. CDR1 SGHDT and CDR2 YYEEEE come from the germline V gene. The CDR3 is made up of 14 amino acids. V lost 5 bases, J lost 6 bases, and 7 bases stayed unmatched. CDR3 protein: CASRETGDSNEQFF. For the CDR3, the DNA is TGTGCCAGCAGGGAGACAGGGGATAGCAATGAGCAGTTCTTC.

About this clone: The same CDR3 arises from other DNA sequences in this sample as well. The rearrangement uses TRBV29-1 and TRBJ2-7, with 11 bases matching TRBD2. The CDR3 is 13 residues long. V lost 4 bases, J lost 4 bases, and 3 bases stayed unmatched. The germline V gene encodes CDR1 SQVTM and CDR2 ANQGSEA. The CDR3 is CSVVLAGGYEQYF. The DNA for the CDR3 is TGCAGCGTTGTGCTAGCGGGAGGATACGAGCAGTACTTC.

This rearrangement joins TRBV5-6 to TRBJ2-4; the D gene could be TRBD1 or TRBD2 (5 bases each). The CDR3 runs 16 residues. Trimming took 7 bases from V and 4 from J, leaving 21 bases between them. Germline V gives CDR1 SGHDT, CDR2 YYEEEE. The CDR3 bases are TGTGCCAGCGGCCGGGGTCTGTTGAGGGGAAAAAACATTCAGTACTTC. Protein product: CASGRGLLRGKNIQYF. Drawing the rest from reference TRBV5-6 and TRBJ2-4, the complete variable domain is DAGVTQSPTHLIKTRGQQVTLRCSPKSGHDTVSWYQQALGQGPQFIFQYYEEEERQRGNFPDRFSGHQFPNYSSELNVNALLLGDSALYLCASGRGLLRGKNIQYFGAGTRLSVL.

This clone was seen a few times. The rearrangement joins TRBV7-2 to TRBJ1-2; 7 positions agree with TRBD1. V shed 1 base and J 6 bases; nucleotides not matched to a gene: 11. From germline, CDR1 is SGHTA and CDR2 FQGNSA. The CDR3 loop spans 16 amino acids. The CDR3 nucleotides read TGTGCCAGCAGCTTAGGATTCGAGACAGGGCGCCATGGCTACACCTTC. Translating gives CASSLGFETGRHGYTF.

The chain has TRBV7-6 and TRBJ2-5, with 9 bases that match TRBD1. This CDR3 is 16 amino acids long. The J segment lost 5 bases and the V segment lost 5 bases, leaving 12 bases of the junction unmatched. Germline CDR1 is SGHVS and CDR2 is FNYEAQ. CDR3 sequence (DNA): TGTGCCAGCAGCCCCCCTCGACAGGGGGTGTTTGAGACCCAGTACTTC. Translated, it gives CASSPPRQGVFETQYF. Drawing the rest from reference TRBV7-6 and TRBJ2-5, the complete variable domain is GAGVSQSPRYKVTKRGQDVALRCDPISGHVSLYWYRQALGQGPEFLTYFNYEAQQDKSGLPNDRFSAERPEGSISTLTIQRTEQRDSAMYRCASSPPRQGVFETQYFGPGTRLLVL.

This clone was counted once. V usage is TRBV28 and J usage is TRBJ1-1, with D unclear. Trimming removed 6 bases at V and 4 bases at J, with 15 bases between. The CDR3 extends over 14 amino acids. Germline-derived CDR1 and CDR2 are MDHEN and SYDVKM. The DNA for the CDR3 is TGTGCCAGCAGCCAAGACCCCCCGACCACTGAAGCTTTCTTT. Residues: CASSQDPPTTEAFF.

This chain uses TRBV7-3 with TRBJ1-1; possible D gene TRBD1, 5 bases. Deletions cut 4 bases from V and 0 bases from J, with 15 bases between. The length of the CDR3 is 16 residues. Germline V gives CDR1 SGHTA, CDR2 FQGTGA. CDR3 sequence reads: CASSSGGPLMNTEAFF. In nucleotides, the CDR3 is TGTGCCAGCAGCTCCGGGGGTCCGTTAATGAACACTGAAGCTTTCTTT.

The table lists this clone with a count of one. V gene TRBV18 combines with J gene TRBJ2-3, with a tentative D call TRBD1 (5 bases). The CDR3 length is 15 residues. Looked up from germline, CDR1 is KGHSH and CDR2 is LQKENI. The V end lost 3 bases, the J end lost 5 bases, and 15 bases lay between the germline ends. The CDR3 DNA reads TGTGCCAGCTCACCGACAGTGGGCCGCGGAGATACGCAGTATTTT. Translated: CASSPTVGRGDTQYF.

V is TRBV28 and J is TRBJ1-2; TRBD1 is a possible D gene (6 bases). V lost 4 bases to trimming and J lost 8 bases, with 11 bases between them. The V gene's germline CDR1 is MDHEN and CDR2 SYDVKM. The CDR3 runs to 12 residues. This CDR3 reads CASSSLRGGYTF. DNA for the CDR3: TGTGCCAGCAGTTCCTTGAGGGGGGGCTACACCTTC.

This clone was counted a few times. The rearrangement links TRBV5-1 to TRBJ1-1; tentative D call: TRBD1 (5 bases). Trimming shortened V by 0 bases and J by 7 bases, and 16 bases separated the two germline ends. The V gene's germline CDR1 is SGHRS and CDR2 YFSETQ. This CDR3 contains 15 residues. The CDR3 sequence is CASSLGSRADSEAFF. The DNA for the CDR3 is TGCGCCAGCAGCTTGGGGTCCAGGGCAGACAGTGAAGCTTTCTTT.

This clone has a single count. V usage is TRBV10-2 and J usage is TRBJ2-5; no reliable D call. This CDR3 comprises 11 residues. V was shortened by 4 bases and J by 5 bases, with 5 bases between the two germline ends. The germline CDR1 and CDR2 sequences are WSHSY and SAAADI. The CDR3 loop reads CASSVMETQYF. In DNA form, the CDR3 reads TGCGCCAGCAGTGTAATGGAGACCCAGTACTTC.

The gene calls are TRBV15 and TRBJ1-1; D call uncertain. Germline assignment: CDR1 LNHNV and CDR2 YYDKDF (reference sequence). The CDR3 spans 14 residues. V gave up 5 bases and J gave up 4 bases, with 14 bases separating them. The CDR3 nucleotides are TGTGCCACCAGCGGGCAGCTTTCCGGCACTGAAGCTTTCTTT. This encodes CATSGQLSGTEAFF.

CDR3 DNA sequence: TGCGCCAGCAGCCAAGATGGGACAGGGGCGCGGGAGCAGTACTTC. It translates to CASSQDGTGAREQYF. The chain joins TRBV4-3 to TRBJ2-7, with 10 positions matching TRBD1. V gave up 0 bases and J gave up 7 bases; unmatched junction bases: 6. Germline-derived CDR1 and CDR2 are LGHNA and YSLEER. This CDR3 is 15 amino acids long.

The gene calls are TRBV29-1 and TRBJ2-2, with 7 bases aligning to TRBD1. Germline CDR1 is SQVTM and CDR2 is ANQGSEA. The ends lost 7 bases at V and 7 bases at J; junction bases unmatched: 6. The CDR3 is 12 amino acids. CDR3 nucleotides: TGCAGCGGAGGGACAGCCGGCGGGGAGCTGTTTTTT. This gives the protein CSGGTAGGELFF.

This chain joins TRBV30 and TRBJ2-4; D gene unclear. Trimming left V 5 bases short and J 7 bases short, with 15 bases between. The CDR3 covers 13 residues. Germline V gene data show CDR1 as GTSNPN and CDR2 as SVGIG (reference sequence). In nucleotides, the CDR3 is TGTGCCTGGGCTAGGGAAGGTCCTAACATTCAGTACTTC. The encoded protein is CAWAREGPNIQYF.

The V gene is TRBV6-1, the J gene TRBJ2-1; D is undetermined. CDR1 is MNHNS and CDR2 is SASEGT in the germline V gene. The CDR3 is made up of 12 amino acids. Trimming pared 3 bases from V and 7 bases from J, leaving 7 bases between. In DNA, the CDR3 is TGTGCCAGCAGTGAGGCTAGGAATGAGCAGTTCTTC. Translated, it gives CASSEARNEQFF.

The rearrangement joins TRBV7-2 to TRBJ1-1; D call uncertain. CDR1 and CDR2 from the germline V gene are SGHTA and FQGNSA. V dropped 1 base and J dropped 4 bases, with 13 bases sitting between them. The CDR3 sequence is 15 residues long. The CDR3 loop is CASSLVVGIGTEAFF. CDR3 coding DNA: TGTGCCAGCAGCTTAGTGGTGGGAATAGGCACTGAAGCTTTCTTT.

This clone appeared a single time. The chain joins TRBV5-1 to TRBJ2-1; D possibly corresponds to TRBD1 (5 bases). The V end lost 4 bases, the J end lost 4 bases, and 9 bases lay between the germline ends. The length of the CDR3 is 13 residues. CDR1 and CDR2 from the germline V gene are SGHRS and YFSETQ. The CDR3 spells CASSVGQYNEQFF. The CDR3, as DNA: TGCGCCAGCAGCGTAGGACAATACAATGAGCAGTTCTTC.